This T cell receptor (beta chain) emerged from a study of siplizumab effects on memory and regulatory T cells (dated by TCRdb to the late 2010s). Background on the whole study: The study looked at the effect of siplizumab, an anti-CD2 antibody, on alloreactive T-cell subsets in allogeneic mixed lymphocyte reactions made from human PBMCs.

The CDR3 goes from the cysteine to the phenylalanine over 15 residues. Just the 45-base CDR3 DNA is kept, in frame starting at base 1. V was cut back by 3 bases and J by 3 bases, leaving a gap of 15 bases between them. Looking up the germline V gene yields CDR1 MNHNS and CDR2 SASEGT. A word on this clone: Its antigen specificity is not known. Base qualities are missing; no much larger clone stands one base away.

The method behind the library was the immunoSEQ multiplex PCR assay. Some 100,000 TCR templates per sample were assayed by the deep sequencing platform. Genomic DNA extracted from sorted T cells was the material used for TCRbeta CDR3 sequencing. From the authors' description of their analysis: Clonal analysis of TCRbeta CDR3 data was done in the R programming language. Comparing unstimulated samples against CFSE-low samples taken after the reaction was how alloreactive CD4+ and CD8+ clones were defined. By matching sequences to the repertoires of sorted unstimulated Treg and non-Treg cells, each alloreactive CD4+ clone was assigned a regulatory or non-regulatory origin. Held by TCRdb, this immuneACCESS table contains in-frame sequences only and omits some clones. Under half of the omission traces to an unresolved V gene where checked; the cause of the rest is unknown. Clone size and V and J calls were adopted from that table, with D and trimming inferred from the DNA. This sample comprises more than 85,000 clones, around 90% of them detected only once. The ten most abundant clones make up approximately 1.2% of the sample.

Sorted unstimulated T cells and proliferating T cells recovered from mixed lymphocyte reactions underwent TCRbeta CDR3 sequencing. Fresh whole blood from over 8 HLA-typed healthy donors was used to isolate PBMCs. What the work shows at the level of the full study, not this receptor alone: In reactions with siplizumab, an average of around 70% of mappable alloreactive CD4+ clones were Treg-derived, compared with 25% to 30% in control reactions. For roughly 80-97% of proliferating CD4+ or CD8+ clones, no naive or memory phenotype could be assigned. Because sequences below about 10^-5 frequency were poorly captured, only a minor fraction of alloreactive clones could be mapped to unstimulated subsets. No functional confirmation was obtained for the suppressive function of proliferating Tregs from siplizumab cultures. Unstimulated naive T cells appeared to be more diverse than memory T cells, and naive cells seemed to make a substantial contribution to the alloresponse. The cumulative frequency of alloreactive sequences that could be traced back to unstimulated CD4+ memory T cells was significantly reduced by siplizumab.

Recombination linked TRBV6-1 to TRBJ2-7; the D gene is perhaps TRBD1 or TRBD2, each of them matching over 5 bases. Sequencing was done on a sample of CD4+ T cells sorted from blood. The sequence came from a human donor in good health. The CDR3 region: CASSEGPSVDYEQYF. The nucleotide sequence is given as TGTGCCAGCAGTGAGGGACCTTCGGTCGACTACGAGCAGTACTTC.